A selection of T cell receptor beta chains follows, all from one sample in a study of T cells in Graves' hyperthyroidism and ophthalmopathy. TCRdb re-called the multiplex PCR reads through MiXCR, storing one row per CDR3 protein. The repertoire holds around 700,000 distinct CDR3 sequences, with around a sixth as singletons. The sample comprised blood. Every receptor here comes from a woman in her forties or fifties with Graves' hyperthyroidism that later progressed to Graves' ophthalmopathy. CDR3s include the opening cysteine and the closing phenylalanine or tryptophan. D genes are given only for firm matches. The size entry is marked missing in some rows and otherwise reads once, few, many or a size class.

TRBV7-2	TRBJ1-5	few	.	CASSWSPDGNQPQHF	TGTGCCAGCAGCTGGAGCCCGGACGGCAATCAGCCCCAGCATTTT
TRBV3-1	TRBJ1-2	many	.	CASSQGQLPLSNYGYTF	TGTGCCAGCAGCCAAGGGCAGCTCCCTCTTTCTAACTATGGCTACACCTTC
TRBV20-1	TRBJ1-2	many	TRBD1	CSATSSRQGMNYGYTF	TGCAGTGCTACCAGCTCGAGACAGGGGATGAACTATGGCTACACCTTC
TRBV2	TRBJ2-2	many	TRBD1	CASLKGASMLGTGELFF	TGTGCCAGCCTTAAGGGGGCGTCGATGCTCGGCACCGGGGAGCTGTTTTTT
TRBV9	TRBJ2-7	many	.	CASSESHHRDNEQYF	TGTGCCAGCAGCGAGTCCCACCACAGGGACAACGAGCAGTACTTC
TRBV6-1	TRBJ1-1	few	TRBD1	CASNPRGLLNTEAFF	TGTGCCAGCAATCCCAGGGGGCTGCTGAACACTGAAGCTTTCTTT
TRBV11-3	TRBJ2-1	.	.	CASSPGAGWDEQFF	TGTGCCAGCAGCCCGGGAGCTGGGTGGGATGAGCAGTTCTTC
TRBV7-2	TRBJ2-1	many	TRBD2	CASSFRLAGGKSSYNEQFF	TGTGCCAGCAGCTTCCGGCTAGCGGGGGGCAAAAGCTCCTACAATGAGCAGTTCTTC
TRBV7-8	TRBJ1-5	.	TRBD1	CASSLGGDRGMRASNQPQHF	TGTGCCAGCAGCTTAGGGGGGGACAGGGGAATGAGAGCTAGCAATCAGCCCCAGCATTTT
TRBV20-1	TRBJ2-3	.	TRBD2	CSAISGGPTDTQYF	TGCAGTGCTATTAGCGGGGGGCCCACAGATACGCAGTATTTT
TRBV13	TRBJ2-3	many	.	CASSLGQGRSTDTQYF	TGTGCCAGCAGCTTAGGGCAGGGTCGGAGCACAGATACGCAGTATTTT
TRBV5-4	TRBJ2-3	many	.	CASSFTPGMSTDTQYF	TGTGCCAGCAGCTTCACACCAGGGATGTCCACAGATACGCAGTATTTT
TRBV28	TRBJ1-6	few	.	CASSGRGNSPLHF	TGTGCCAGCAGTGGGAGGGGAAATTCACCCCTCCACTTT
TRBV20-1	TRBJ2-3	.	TRBD2	CSAREGRASGGATDTQYF	TGCAGTGCTAGAGAGGGTAGGGCTAGCGGGGGGGCGACAGATACGCAGTATTTT
TRBV6-9	TRBJ1-2	few	TRBD1	CASSYPYTGQSYGYTF	TGTGCCAGCAGTTACCCGTACACGGGACAGAGCTATGGCTACACCTTC
TRBV18	TRBJ1-2	few	.	CASSPLGEGANYGYTF	TGTGCCAGCTCACCACTTGGGGAAGGGGCTAACTATGGCTACACCTTC
TRBV3-1	TRBJ2-2	.	TRBD1	CASSQDGRQGENTGELFF	TGTGCCAGCAGCCAAGATGGTCGACAGGGGGAAAACACCGGGGAGCTGTTTTTT
TRBV20-1	TRBJ2-5	many	.	CSAKTAEGVQETQYF	TGCAGTGCTAAGACAGCGGAGGGGGTCCAAGAGACCCAGTACTTC
TRBV29-1	TRBJ1-2	few	TRBD1	CSVVSGGAYGYTF	TGCAGCGTTGTTTCAGGGGGCGCCTATGGCTACACCTTC
TRBV5-5	TRBJ1-4	few	.	CASSFNADEKLFF	TGCGCCAGCAGCTTCAATGCAGACGAAAAACTGTTTTTT
TRBV20-1	TRBJ1-1	few	.	CSARLGVGTEAFF	TGCAGTGCTAGATTGGGGGTTGGCACTGAAGCTTTCTTT
TRBV20-1	TRBJ1-1	few	TRBD1	CSASDRVTLEAFF	TGCAGTGCTAGCGACAGGGTAACACTGGAAGCTTTCTTT
TRBV18	TRBJ2-2	many	.	CASSPTMRFSGELFF	TGTGCCAGCTCGCCTACGATGAGGTTTAGCGGGGAGCTGTTTTTT
TRBV9	TRBJ1-1	.	.	CASSEGSQGWNTEAFF	TGTGCCAGCAGCGAGGGATCCCAGGGGTGGAACACTGAAGCTTTCTTT
TRBV3-1	TRBJ1-6	many	.	CASSLRGGAHSPLHF	TGTGCCAGCAGCCTACGGGGGGGGGCGCATTCACCCCTCCACTTT
TRBV4-1	TRBJ2-7	few	TRBD2	CASSQDHGSGGLLSYEQYF	TGCGCCAGCAGCCAAGATCATGGTAGCGGGGGGCTGCTCTCCTACGAGCAGTACTTC
TRBV18	TRBJ1-2	few	.	CASSPPIWDDGYTF	TGTGCCAGCTCACCACCAATCTGGGATGATGGCTACACCTTC
TRBV7-9	TRBJ1-5	few	TRBD1	CASSLTTGGNSQPQHF	TGTGCCAGCAGCTTAACGACAGGGGGCAATAGTCAGCCCCAGCATTTT
TRBV11-2	TRBJ1-2	many	.	CASSKDYGYTF	TGTGCCAGCAGTAAAGACTATGGCTACACCTTC
TRBV7-6	TRBJ2-7	many	.	CASSPTSVSYEQYF	TGTGCCAGCAGCCCGACTAGTGTGTCCTACGAGCAGTACTTC
TRBV9	TRBJ2-1	few	.	CASSTGAEQFF	TGTGCCAGCAGCACCGGGGCTGAGCAGTTCTTC
TRBV12-3/TRBV12-4	TRBJ1-3	.	TRBD1	CASSLVTGGGNTIYF	TGTGCCAGCAGTTTAGTTACAGGGGGCGGAAACACCATATATTTT
TRBV30	TRBJ1-5	.	.	CAWSSRADQPQHF	TGTGCCTGGAGTAGCAGGGCTGATCAGCCCCAGCATTTT
TRBV6-2/TRBV6-3	TRBJ2-3	.	TRBD2	CASSYPEPGLAVPSTDTQYF	TGTGCCAGCAGTTACCCCGAACCGGGACTAGCGGTTCCCAGCACAGATACGCAGTATTTT
TRBV4-1	TRBJ2-3	.	TRBD2	CASSQDARGLESGTQYF	TGCGCCAGCAGCCAAGATGCTAGGGGACTAGAATCGGGTACGCAGTATTTT
TRBV27	TRBJ1-2	.	.	CASSGAGADYGYTF	TGTGCCAGCAGTGGGGCGGGGGCGGACTATGGCTACACCTTC
TRBV3-1	TRBJ1-5	few	.	CASSQGFQSRRQPQHF	TGTGCCAGCAGCCAAGGCTTCCAAAGTAGGAGGCAGCCCCAGCATTTT
TRBV9	TRBJ2-7	few	.	CASSVGTPPPYEQYF	TGTGCCAGCAGCGTGGGGACTCCGCCGCCCTACGAGCAGTACTTC
TRBV6-6	TRBJ1-2	few	.	CASSYDNNYGYTF	TGTGCCAGCAGTTACGACAACAACTATGGCTACACCTTC
TRBV7-9	TRBJ2-7	many	TRBD1	CASSGDSASYEQYF	TGTGCCAGCAGCGGGGACAGCGCCTCCTACGAGCAGTACTTC
TRBV6-2/TRBV6-3	TRBJ1-6	few	.	CASSGQYSPLHF	TGTGCCAGCAGTGGACAGTATTCACCCCTCCACTTT